Sequencing of this TCR beta chain was carried out in a study of T cells in women clearing cervical HPV infection (dated by TCRdb to 2017 to 2018). Context from the whole study: The cases were 25 to 30 women with histologically confirmed HPV16-related CIN3 or worse, and 2 of those women had invasive cancers. Nested within Costa Rica's Guanacaste HPV Natural History Study, an exploratory proof-of-principle case-control study compared TCR repertoires across cervical HPV16 outcomes. Cases had a median age of roughly 35 years compared with 38 to 40 for controls, and baseline characteristics showed no significant differences between the groups. In the parent cohort, 10,049 women aged 18 or older were enrolled in Guanacaste, Costa Rica, during about 1992 to 1994 and then followed for roughly seven years. The roughly 27 controls were women who cleared a single incident HPV16 infection within 12 months without developing precancer or cancer. Case blood was taken at the visit when the lesion was first identified, whereas control blood was taken when infection was no longer detected. Since only a few of the women had HLA typing available, the possibility that HLA type was acting as a confounder could not be ruled out. Five blinded duplicates per group were added as quality controls, so that approximately 60 samples were obtained: some 50 participants and 10 replicates. For cases, a median interval of 149 days, with an interquartile range of about 90 to 210 days, was observed between lesion detection and blood sampling. Cases and controls were matched on age within five years and on year of sample collection.

Every participant had a single incident cervical HPV16 infection, and women with prevalent HPV16 infections were excluded. Cervical HPV DNA was detected by MY09/MY11 PCR, and genotyping was performed by dot-blot hybridization. About 15 mL of heparinized blood were centrifuged, and the buffy coat was aliquoted, frozen at -30°C, then stored at -80°C. QIAGEN kits were used to extract genomic DNA from the buffy coat specimens. TCR beta CDR3 regions were amplified by multiplex PCR using the immunoSEQ assay from an average of about 1.2 ug genomic DNA per sample. To correct primer bias, the assay used a complete synthetic TCR repertoire to set an amplification baseline. Amplicons were sequenced on the Illumina platform. The original pipeline was this. Sequence errors were corrected by clustering with frequency ratios and a modified nearest-neighbor algorithm, and the sequences were then analyzed in the immunoSEQ Analyzer using IMGT gene definitions. At each rarefaction depth, TCR richness and evenness were averaged across 20 rarefaction repeats, and samples with fewer sequences than that depth were excluded. Wilcoxon rank sum tests with FDR correction were used to compare V, D and J gene relative abundances between the groups. In the blinded duplicates, the intraclass correlation was just under 97% for TCR richness and averaged 76.4% across over 65 gene segments. In TCRdb, the immuneACCESS table is reduced to in-frame sequences with V and J assigned. These tables do not hold every clone; where another copy was compared, an unresolved V gene accounts for under half, and the others remain unexplained. V, J and clone size were drawn from that table, and D and trimming were deduced from the DNA. The table held for this sample gives 20,000 to 25,000 clones. Roughly 5.6% of the sample comes from the top ten.

The CDR3 has 18 amino acids, counting the end cysteine and phenylalanine. The DNA shown is the part of the CDR3 that was read: 45 bases, in frame from base 1. V is reduced by 3 bases and J by 0 bases, leaving a spacing of 18 bases between them. CDR1 and CDR2 are read off the germline V gene as SNHLY and FYNNEI. What the study reported, not specific to this receptor: Across sequencing depths, CIN3+ cases showed significantly higher TCR repertoire richness than controls, but evenness did not differ between the groups. The cross-sectional design could not show whether associations preceded infection or resulted from it; effector/memory subsets and HPV-specific T cells were not isolated. By combining richness with V gene abundances, random forest classifiers separated cases from controls with an estimated AUC of roughly 0.84. Because the number of T cells per sample was unknown, the richness differences could reflect varying T-cell content rather than repertoire biology. Lower TRBV6-7 relative abundance was observed in cases than in controls (approximately 0.1% versus 0.16%; Bonferroni P = 0.0008).

For this clone: What antigen it recognizes has not been identified. The CDR3 extends 3 residues past the end of the read, so its final part is completed from the germline J gene.

The sequence derives from a woman aged 18 to 69 with a cervical HPV16 infection that either progressed to CIN3+ or cleared (not recorded which). The rearrangement joined TRBV2 to TRBJ1-5; TRBD1 is possibly the D segment (6 matching bases). The specimen sequenced was blood buffy coat. Partial CDR3 DNA: TGTGCCAGCAGTGATCGTACAGGGAAGCACTATAGCAATCAGCCC. Translated, this is CASSDRTGKHYSNQP. The whole CDR3 reads CASSDRTGKHYSNQPQHF. The full variable domain, with segments outside the CDR3 supplied by the reference TRBV2 and TRBJ1-5 proteins, appears as EPEVTQTPSHQVTQMGQEVILRCVPISNHLYFYWYRQILGQKVEFLVSFYNNEISEKSEIFDDQFSVERPDGSNFTLKIRSTKLEDSAMYFCASSDRTGKHYSNQPQHFGDGTRLSIL.